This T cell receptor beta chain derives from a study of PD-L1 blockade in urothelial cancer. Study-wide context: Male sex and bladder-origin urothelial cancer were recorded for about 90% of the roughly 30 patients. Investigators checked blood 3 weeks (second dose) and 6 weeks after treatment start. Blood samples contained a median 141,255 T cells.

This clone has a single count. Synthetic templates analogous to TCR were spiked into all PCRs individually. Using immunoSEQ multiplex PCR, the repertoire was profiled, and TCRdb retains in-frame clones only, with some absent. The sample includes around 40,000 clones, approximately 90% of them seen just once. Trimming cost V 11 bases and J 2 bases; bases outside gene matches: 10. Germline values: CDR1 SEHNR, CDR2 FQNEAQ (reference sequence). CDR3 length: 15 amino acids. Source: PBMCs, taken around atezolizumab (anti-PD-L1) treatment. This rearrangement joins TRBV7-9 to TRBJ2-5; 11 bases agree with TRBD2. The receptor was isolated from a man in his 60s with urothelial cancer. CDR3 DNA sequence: TGTGCCGTCCGGAGTCGACTAGCGGGGCAAGAGACCCAGTACTTC. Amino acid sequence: CAVRSRLAGQETQYF.